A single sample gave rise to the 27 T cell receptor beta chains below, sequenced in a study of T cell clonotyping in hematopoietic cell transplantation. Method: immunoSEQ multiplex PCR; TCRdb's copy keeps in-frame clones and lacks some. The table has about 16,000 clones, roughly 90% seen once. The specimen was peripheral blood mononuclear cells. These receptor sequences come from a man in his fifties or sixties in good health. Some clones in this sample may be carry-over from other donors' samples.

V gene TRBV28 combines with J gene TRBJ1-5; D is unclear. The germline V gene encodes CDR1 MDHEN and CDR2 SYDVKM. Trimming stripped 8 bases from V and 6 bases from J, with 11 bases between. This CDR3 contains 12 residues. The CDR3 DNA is TGTGCCAGCGCCTTAGGTGGTCAGCCCCAGCATTTT. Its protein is CASALGGQPQHF.

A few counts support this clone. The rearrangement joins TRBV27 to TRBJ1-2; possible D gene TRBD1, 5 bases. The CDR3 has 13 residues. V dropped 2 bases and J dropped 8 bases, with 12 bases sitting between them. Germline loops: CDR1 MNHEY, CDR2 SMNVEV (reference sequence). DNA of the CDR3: TGTGCCAGCAGTTTAAACTCCTGGGGCGGCTACACCTTC. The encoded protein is CASSLNSWGGYTF.

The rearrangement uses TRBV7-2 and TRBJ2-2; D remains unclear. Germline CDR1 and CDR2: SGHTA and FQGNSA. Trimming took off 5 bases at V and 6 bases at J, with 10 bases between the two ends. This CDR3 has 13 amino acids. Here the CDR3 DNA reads TGTGCCAGCAGCCTAGGTGCGGCCGGGGAGCTGTTTTTT. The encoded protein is CASSLGAAGELFF.

CDR3 residues: CASSPLGQGPQPQHF. The CDR3 nucleotides are TGTGCCAGCAGTCCCCTGGGGCAGGGTCCGCAGCCCCAGCATTTT. The chain links TRBV28 to TRBJ1-5; possible D gene TRBD1, 5 bases. Germline assignment: CDR1 MDHEN and CDR2 SYDVKM. CDR3 length: 15 residues. Between the trimmed V and J ends, which lost 5 bases and 7 bases, there was a span of 18 bases.

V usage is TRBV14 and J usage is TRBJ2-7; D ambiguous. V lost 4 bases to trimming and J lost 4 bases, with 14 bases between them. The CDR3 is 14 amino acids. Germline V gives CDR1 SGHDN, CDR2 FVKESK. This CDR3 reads CASSRRVTGYEQYF. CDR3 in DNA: TGTGCCAGCAGCCGACGGGTGACGGGTTACGAGCAGTACTTC.

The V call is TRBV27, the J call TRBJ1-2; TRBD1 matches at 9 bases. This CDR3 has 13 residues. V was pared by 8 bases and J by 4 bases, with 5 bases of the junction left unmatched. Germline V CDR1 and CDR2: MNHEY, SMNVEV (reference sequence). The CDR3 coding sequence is TGTGCCAGCGGACCGACAGGGGGCTATGGCTACACCTTC. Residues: CASGPTGGYGYTF.

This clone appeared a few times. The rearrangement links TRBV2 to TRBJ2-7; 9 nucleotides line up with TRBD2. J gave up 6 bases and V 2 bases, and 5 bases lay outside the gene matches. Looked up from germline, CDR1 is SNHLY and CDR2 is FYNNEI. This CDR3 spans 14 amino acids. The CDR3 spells CASSENSGGSEQYF. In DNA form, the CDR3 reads TGTGCCAGCAGTGAAAACAGCGGGGGGTCCGAGCAGTACTTC.

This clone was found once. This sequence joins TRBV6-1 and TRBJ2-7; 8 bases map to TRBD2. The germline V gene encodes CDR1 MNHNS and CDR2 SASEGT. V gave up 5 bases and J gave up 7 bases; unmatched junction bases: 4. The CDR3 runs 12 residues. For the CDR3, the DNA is TGTGCCAGCAGTACCCGACTAGCGGAGCAGTACTTC. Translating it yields CASSTRLAEQYF.

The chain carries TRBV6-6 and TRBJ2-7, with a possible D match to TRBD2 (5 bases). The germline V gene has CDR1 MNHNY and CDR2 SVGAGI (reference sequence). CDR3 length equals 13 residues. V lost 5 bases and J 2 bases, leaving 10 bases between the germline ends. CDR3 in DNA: TGTGCCAGCAGTAAAGGACTGGCCTACGAGCAGTACTTC. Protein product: CASSKGLAYEQYF.

The CDR3 is CASSLAQAGNEQFF. CDR3 DNA: TGTGCCAGCAGCTTGGCACAGGCGGGGAATGAGCAGTTCTTC. The V call is TRBV5-6, the J call TRBJ2-1, with D perhaps matching TRBD2 (6 bases). This CDR3 has 14 residues. Looked up from germline, CDR1 is SGHDT and CDR2 is YYEEEE. V was pared by 0 bases and J by 7 bases, with 11 bases between.

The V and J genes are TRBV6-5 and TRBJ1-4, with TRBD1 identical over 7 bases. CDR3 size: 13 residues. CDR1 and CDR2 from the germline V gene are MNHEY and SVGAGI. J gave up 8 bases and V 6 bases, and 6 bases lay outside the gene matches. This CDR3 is CASRRQGEEKLFF. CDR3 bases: TGTGCCAGCAGGCGACAGGGCGAGGAAAAACTGTTTTTT.

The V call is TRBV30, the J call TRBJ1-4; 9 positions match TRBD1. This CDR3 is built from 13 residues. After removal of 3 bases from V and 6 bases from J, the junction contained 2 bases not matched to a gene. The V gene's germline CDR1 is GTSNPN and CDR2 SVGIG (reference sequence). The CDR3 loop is CAWRDRGYEKLFF. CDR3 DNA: TGTGCCTGGAGGGACAGGGGATATGAAAAACTGTTTTTT.

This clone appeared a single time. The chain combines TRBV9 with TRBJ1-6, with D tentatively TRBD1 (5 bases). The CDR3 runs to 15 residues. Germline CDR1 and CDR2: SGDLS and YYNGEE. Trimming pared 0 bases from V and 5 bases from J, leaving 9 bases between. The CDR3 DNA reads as TGTGCCAGCAGCGTAGTGGCAGGGAATAATTCACCCCTCCACTTT. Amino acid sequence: CASSVVAGNNSPLHF.

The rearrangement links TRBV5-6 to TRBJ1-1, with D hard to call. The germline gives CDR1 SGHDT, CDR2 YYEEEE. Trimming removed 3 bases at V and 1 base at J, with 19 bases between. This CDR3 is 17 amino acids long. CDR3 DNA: TGTGCCAGCAGCTATGGGGAGAGCCTACCATGGAACACTGAAGCTTTCTTT. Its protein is CASSYGESLPWNTEAFF.

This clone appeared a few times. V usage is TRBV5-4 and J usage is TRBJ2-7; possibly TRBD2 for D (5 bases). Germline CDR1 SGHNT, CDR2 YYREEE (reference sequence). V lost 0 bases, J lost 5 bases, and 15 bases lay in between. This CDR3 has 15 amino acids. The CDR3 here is CASSLGGAVPDEQYF. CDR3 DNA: TGTGCCAGCAGCTTGGGTGGAGCGGTCCCAGACGAGCAGTACTTC.

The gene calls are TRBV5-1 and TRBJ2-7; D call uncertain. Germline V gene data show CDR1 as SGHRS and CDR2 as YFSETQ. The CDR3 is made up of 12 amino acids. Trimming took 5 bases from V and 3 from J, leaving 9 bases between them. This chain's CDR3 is CASSNTHYEQYF. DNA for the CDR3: TGCGCCAGCAGTAACACACACTACGAGCAGTACTTC. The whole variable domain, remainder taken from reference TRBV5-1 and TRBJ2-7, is KAGVTQTPRYLIKTRGQQVTLSCSPISGHRSVSWYQQTPGQGLQFLFEYFSETQRNKGNFPGRFSGRQFSNSRSEMNVSTLELGDSALYLCASSNTHYEQYFGPGTRLTVT.

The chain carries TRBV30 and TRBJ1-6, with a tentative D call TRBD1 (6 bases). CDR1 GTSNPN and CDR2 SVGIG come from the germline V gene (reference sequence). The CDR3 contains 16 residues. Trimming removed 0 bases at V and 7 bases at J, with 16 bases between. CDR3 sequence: CAWSVLGGALNSPLHF. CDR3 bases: TGTGCCTGGAGTGTCCTCGGGGGGGCCCTAAATTCACCCCTCCACTTT.

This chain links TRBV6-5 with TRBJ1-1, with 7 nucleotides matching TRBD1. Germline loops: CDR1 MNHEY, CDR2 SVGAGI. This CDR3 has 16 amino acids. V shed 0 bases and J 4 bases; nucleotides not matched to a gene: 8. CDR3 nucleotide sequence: TGTGCCAGCAGTTACTCCCCGAGGGGGCGGGGCACTGAAGCTTTCTTT. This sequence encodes CASSYSPRGRGTEAFF.

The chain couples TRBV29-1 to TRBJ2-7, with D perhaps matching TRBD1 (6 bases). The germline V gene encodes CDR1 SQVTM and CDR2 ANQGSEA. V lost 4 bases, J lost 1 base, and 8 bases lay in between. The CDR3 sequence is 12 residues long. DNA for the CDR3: TGCAGCGTTGCAGGGGAGTCCTACGAGCAGTACTTC. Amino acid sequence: CSVAGESYEQYF.

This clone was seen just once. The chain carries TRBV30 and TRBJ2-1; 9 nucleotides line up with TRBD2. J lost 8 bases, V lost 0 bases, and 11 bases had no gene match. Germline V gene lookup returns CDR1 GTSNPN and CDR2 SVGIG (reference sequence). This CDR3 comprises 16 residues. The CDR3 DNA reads TGTGCCTGGAGTGTATACCCGCGGGGGGGAGGAGATGAGCAGTTCTTC. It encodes CAWSVYPRGGGDEQFF.

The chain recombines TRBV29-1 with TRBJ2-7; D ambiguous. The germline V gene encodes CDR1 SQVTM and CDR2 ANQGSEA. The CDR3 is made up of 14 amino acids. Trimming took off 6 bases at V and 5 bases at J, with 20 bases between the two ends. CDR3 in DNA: TGCAGCGTCCTCCGCCTGGGGTCGATGGACGAGCAGTACTTC. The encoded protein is CSVLRLGSMDEQYF.

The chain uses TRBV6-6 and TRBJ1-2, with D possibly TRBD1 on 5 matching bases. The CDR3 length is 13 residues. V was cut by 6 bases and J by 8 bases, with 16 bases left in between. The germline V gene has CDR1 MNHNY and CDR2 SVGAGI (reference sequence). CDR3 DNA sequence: TGTGCCAGCAGCCATCCTGGAAGGGACGGCTACACCTTC. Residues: CASSHPGRDGYTF.

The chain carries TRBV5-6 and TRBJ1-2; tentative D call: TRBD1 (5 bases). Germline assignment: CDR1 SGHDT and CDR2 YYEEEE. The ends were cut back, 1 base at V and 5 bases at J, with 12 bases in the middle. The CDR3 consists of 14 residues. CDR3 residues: CASSLQGLEYGYTF. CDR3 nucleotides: TGTGCCAGCAGCTTGCAGGGCTTGGAGTATGGCTACACCTTC. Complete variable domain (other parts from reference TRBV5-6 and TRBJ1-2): DAGVTQSPTHLIKTRGQQVTLRCSPKSGHDTVSWYQQALGQGPQFIFQYYEEEERQRGNFPDRFSGHQFPNYSSELNVNALLLGDSALYLCASSLQGLEYGYTFGSGTRLTVV.

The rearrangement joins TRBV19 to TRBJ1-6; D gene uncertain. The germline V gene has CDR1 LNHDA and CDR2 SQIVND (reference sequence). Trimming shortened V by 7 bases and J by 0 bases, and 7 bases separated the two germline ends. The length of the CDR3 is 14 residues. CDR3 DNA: TGTGCCAGTACACCGAGCTCCTATAATTCACCCCTCCACTTT. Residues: CASTPSSYNSPLHF.

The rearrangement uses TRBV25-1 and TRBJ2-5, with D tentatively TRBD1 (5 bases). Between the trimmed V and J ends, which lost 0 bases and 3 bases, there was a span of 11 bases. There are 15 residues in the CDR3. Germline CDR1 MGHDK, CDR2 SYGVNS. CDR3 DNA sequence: TGTGCCAGCAGTGAATATGGGGCTACCGAAGAGACCCAGTACTTC. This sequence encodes CASSEYGATEETQYF. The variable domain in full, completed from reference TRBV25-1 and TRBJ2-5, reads EADIYQTPRYLVIGTGKKITLECSQTMGHDKMYWYQQDPGMELHLIHYSYGVNSTEKGDLSSESTVSRIRTEHFPLTLESARPSHTSQYLCASSEYGATEETQYFGPGTRLLVL.

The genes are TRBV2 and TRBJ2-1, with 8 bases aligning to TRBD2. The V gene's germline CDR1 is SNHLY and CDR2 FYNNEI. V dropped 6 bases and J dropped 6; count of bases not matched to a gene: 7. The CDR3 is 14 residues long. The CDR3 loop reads CASSDHAGGNEQFF. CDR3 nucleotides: TGTGCCAGCAGCGACCATGCGGGGGGCAATGAGCAGTTCTTC.

DNA for the CDR3: TGCAGCGTTGAAGATCCTGGTACTGAAGCTTTCTTT. This gives the protein CSVEDPGTEAFF. The J gene is TRBJ1-1, the V gene TRBV29-1; D gene ambiguous. This CDR3 has 12 residues. Between the trimmed V and J ends, which lost 0 bases and 5 bases, there was a span of 7 bases. Germline V CDR1 and CDR2: SQVTM, ANQGSEA. Supplemented by reference TRBV29-1 and TRBJ1-1, the full variable domain reads SAVISQKPSRDICQRGTSLTIQCQVDSQVTMMFWYRQQPGQSLTLIATANQGSEATYESGFVIDKFPISRPNLTFSTLTVSNMSPEDSSIYLCSVEDPGTEAFFGQGTRLTVV.